This T cell receptor (beta chain) came from a study of CD8+ T cells in alopecia areata. Study results and limitations: Affected scalp, especially in alopecia totalis/universalis, had a higher clonality than normal scalp did.

Treatment indicated: oral pan-JAK inhibitor, 5-10 mg twice daily. Note on this clone: Antigen unknown.

RNA extraction and reverse transcription yielded cDNA as sequencing template. The data were produced by immunoSEQ multiplex PCR, yet TCRdb's version contains in-frame clones alone and is incomplete. The sample lists 200,000 to 250,000 clones; more than 60% were seen once. The V gene lost 2 bases and the J gene lost 4 bases, with 17 bases spanning the gap. This CDR3 is 15 amino acids long. The germline gives CDR1 SQVTM, CDR2 ANQGSEA. The chain combines TRBV29-1 with TRBJ1-1; no clear D. This TCR came from a human donor with alopecia areata. Sequencing used CD4+ T cells sorted from blood, obtained between weeks 44 and 45, from a patient treated with tofacitinib. The CDR3 DNA follows: TGCAGCGTTGAAAGTATGTGGCAGATGGGCACTGAAGCTTTCTTT. It translates to CSVESMWQMGTEAFF.